This T cell receptor (beta chain) was captured in a study of lymphopenia after photon versus proton radiotherapy. Whole-study results and caveats: Better survival with proton therapy was suggested as possible, not demonstrated.

The table came from immunoSEQ multiplex PCR; TCRdb's copy has only in-frame clones and leaves some out. This sample has roughly 36,000 clones, with almost 90% found just once. Germline CDR1 is MNHNY and CDR2 is SVGAGI (reference sequence). V shed 2 bases and J shed 8 bases, with 7 bases lying between them. The length of the CDR3 is 12 residues. Concerning this clone itself: Its target is unknown.

Sequences were derived from peripheral blood, sampled from a patient treated with photon-based radiotherapy. The clonotype was recovered from a woman aged 45-60 years with pancreatic cancer. The J gene is TRBJ2-1, the V gene TRBV6-6, with D uncertain. The CDR3: CASSYGDHEQFF. The CDR3 DNA reads TGTGCCAGCAGTTACGGGGATCATGAGCAGTTCTTC.